This T cell receptor beta chain was identified in a study of PD-1 blockade in classical Hodgkin lymphoma (dated by TCRdb to 2020 to 2022). Concerning the study at large: Nivolumab dosing was 3 mg/kg intravenously every 2 weeks, continuing until either disease progression or unacceptable toxicity. A peripheral blood immune signature of response to PD-1 blockade in classical Hodgkin lymphoma was defined using TCR beta sequencing and CyTOF.

The Qiagen DNeasy kit was used to extract genomic DNA from unsorted PBMCs and from the negatively selected CD4+ and CD8+ fractions. Using primers that anneal to V and J segments, immunoSEQ multiplex PCR amplified the TCR beta CDR3 regions. A synthetic immune receptor repertoire was used to minimize amplification bias, and any residual bias was removed computationally once sequencing was done. The paper's data handling went like this. Repertoire diversity was quantified as the Shannon entropy index using custom Python scripts. Unsorted, CD4+ and CD8+ repertoires were examined separately, except in combined analyses, for which CD4+ and CD8+ sequences were merged in silico. A clone counted as expanded when the clone's frequency after treatment rose at least 2-fold relative to C1D1, and clones undetected at baseline were given a pseudocount of 0.5. Singleton clones were defined as clones with 0 or 1 copy at C1D1, and non-singleton clones were defined as clones with 2 or more copies. Clones expanded in unsorted samples were annotated as CD4+, CD8+ or unknown by matching protein sequences in sorted samples from the same patient. Wilcoxon tests on paired samples were used to test changes in diversity from C1D1 to C4D1. The table was pulled from immuneACCESS by TCRdb, which kept in-frame rearrangements only. Such tables lose some clones; where checked, under half of the loss comes from unresolved V genes, and the rest has no known cause. The V and J calls and clone size come from that table; D and trimming were worked out from the DNA. This sample has 25,000 to 30,000 clones in its table, and roughly four fifths of those were observed once. Jointly, the top ten make up about 0.57% of the sample.

The sample's time point label, decoded: cycle 4 day 1 (C4D1), after around six weeks of nivolumab. Every trial patient had relapsed after autologous stem cell transplantation, and cohorts A, B and C differed in prior brentuximab vedotin exposure. Using a Miltenyi CD4+ T cell isolation kit, CD4+ T cells were purified from thawed PBMCs through magnetic negative selection. The trial cohort comprised some 60 patients with relapsed/refractory classical Hodgkin lymphoma whose best overall responses were complete response, partial response or progressive disease. Single-agent nivolumab was administered to trial patients in the multi-cohort phase II CheckMate 205 trial. An independent review committee assessed best overall response by applying the 2007 International Working Group response criteria. Trial PBMCs were obtained immediately prior to nivolumab initiation (C1D1) and on therapy at cycle 2 day 1 and cycle 4 day 1. Peripheral blood was collected in 8 mL Vacutainer Cell Preparation Tubes, from which PBMCs were isolated by centrifugation and then cryopreserved. Purified CD4+ and CD8+ fractions were prepared only for cases in which an additional PBMC sample was available. On LS columns in a quadroMACS separator, the magnetically labelled cells were depleted, and the flow-through was collected as the purified fraction.

Counted from cysteine to phenylalanine, this CDR3 has 16 amino acids. Only the CDR3 part of the read is kept: 48 bases, read in frame from the first base. Relative to germline, V is 0 bases shorter and J is 4 bases shorter, with 15 bases between their ends. CDR1 is given as MNHEY and CDR2 as SVGAGI, both from the germline V gene. Broad study findings and their caveats: Lower diversity was observed in patients in whom nivolumab was started less than 1 year after ASCT, and these patients were excluded from later analyses so that confounding by immune reconstitution would be avoided. The study covered only a single clinical trial cohort, and the causes of the repertoire differences, possibly disease activity or prior therapy, were still not defined. Baseline TCR diversity was reported to be lower in newly diagnosed patients than in healthy donors and to be lower still in relapsed/refractory patients. CD4+ but not CD8+ TCR diversity rose significantly by C4D1 (p=0.0027 vs p=0.16), most apparent in complete responders (p=0.02). Baseline diversity similar to that of newly diagnosed patients was observed in trial patients achieving complete response, whereas significantly lower diversity was observed in partial responders and progressors.

A note on this clone: The clone's antigen remains unknown. One base away there is no much larger clone; base qualities are not given.

The chain is assembled from TRBV6-5 and TRBJ1-1; the D gene is perhaps TRBD1, on 5 matching bases. Sequences were derived from CD4+ T cells from blood, sampled before the fourth cycle of nivolumab. The sequence derives from a human donor with classical Hodgkin lymphoma. The CDR3 reads as follows: CASSYSFRVAGTEAFF. The DNA sequence is given as TGTGCCAGCAGTTACTCGTTCAGGGTTGCGGGCACTGAAGCTTTCTTT.